This entry is about one T cell receptor beta chain. What it binds is unknown. An approximately 220 ng quantity of DNA, some 30,000 T cell genomes, went into the sorted-subset replicate PCRs. Repertoires were generated with immunoSEQ multiplex PCR, while TCRdb's copy carries only in-frame clones and drops some. Altogether about 2.3 million clones are present, 85% to 95% being singletons, with the ten largest covering 0.37%. These data belong to a study of shared clonotypes between healthy human individuals. Study-wide points: Among several donors, roughly 5% of naive CD4 clonotypes were found in common. Among the subsets, naive ones generally showed larger estimated richness than memory ones. Only blood underwent sampling, and tissue repertoires likely differ.

The sample comprised naive CD4+ T cells from PBMCs. Regarding subset: CD45RA+ positively selected. This clonotype was sampled from a man aged 18 to 30 in good health. Some clones in this sample may be carry-over from other donors' samples.

The CDR3 loop is CASSSTALEQYF. The CDR3 DNA is TGCGCCAGCAGCTCGACAGCGCTCGAGCAGTACTTC. The gene calls are TRBV5-1 and TRBJ2-7; D might be TRBD1 (5 bases). The CDR3 spans 12 residues. CDR1 is SGHRS and CDR2 is YFSETQ in the germline V gene. V was pared by 3 bases and J by 6 bases, with 10 bases between.